These 30 T cell receptor beta chains were sequenced from one sample in a study of blood T cell repertoires in COVID-19. Measured with immunoSEQ multiplex PCR; TCRdb has only the in-frame clones, and not every one. Of 90,000 to 120,000 clones in the sample, 80% to 90% are singletons; the top ten hold 15%. Sample: peripheral blood. These receptors originate from a man in his fifties or sixties with acute or convalescent COVID-19.

The CDR3 DNA sequence: TGTGCCAGCAGGACAGGGGGCCCCTCCGAGCAGTACTTC. Protein sequence: CASRTGGPSEQYF. This sequence joins TRBV28 and TRBJ2-7; 10 bases are shared with TRBD1. This CDR3 has 13 amino acids. V shed 6 bases, J shed 6 bases, and the junction held 5 bases outside the gene matches. The germline V gene encodes CDR1 MDHEN and CDR2 SYDVKM.

This chain joins TRBV29-1 and TRBJ2-1; TRBD2 agrees at 7 bases. Trimming removed 3 bases from V and 1 base from J; junction bases left unmatched: 15. Germline CDR1 reads SQVTM; CDR2 reads ANQGSEA. CDR3 length: 18 amino acids. As DNA, the CDR3 is TGCAGCGTTGATTTGGGAGGGTTCCCTAGCCATTCCTACAATGAGCAGTTCTTC. Amino acids: CSVDLGGFPSHSYNEQFF.

This clone turned up a few times. The chain couples TRBV6-5 to TRBJ1-1; unclear D gene. This CDR3 comprises 13 residues. Trimming took off 2 bases at V and 4 bases at J, with 8 bases between the two ends. Germline V CDR1 and CDR2: MNHEY, SVGAGI. The CDR3 nucleotides read TGTGCCAGCAGTTACAGGGAGAGCACTGAAGCTTTCTTT. It specifies CASSYRESTEAFF.

This clone has a single count. The chain employs TRBV7-8 and TRBJ2-1; 9 bases agree with TRBD1. The germline V gene has CDR1 SGHVS and CDR2 FQNEAQ. Trimming removed 1 base from V and 5 bases from J; junction bases left unmatched: 3. This CDR3 is built from 15 residues. The CDR3 coding sequence is TGTGCCAGCAGCTTAGGGACAGGGGCCGACAATGAGCAGTTCTTC. Its protein product is CASSLGTGADNEQFF.

The gene calls are TRBV5-1 and TRBJ2-7; 10 positions match TRBD1. Looked up from germline, CDR1 is SGHRS and CDR2 is YFSETQ. V lost 3 bases to trimming and J lost 4 bases; unmatched junction nucleotides: 7. This CDR3 comprises 15 residues. DNA of the CDR3: TGCGCCAGCAGCTGGAGCCCGGGACAGGGGTACGAGCAGTACTTC. Translation gives CASSWSPGQGYEQYF.

The chain links TRBV11-2 to TRBJ2-2, with no clear D. CDR3 length: 13 amino acids. With 2 bases removed from V and 6 bases from J, the gap between germline ends came to 7 bases. Germline V lookup: CDR1 SGHAT, CDR2 FQNNGV. The CDR3 protein is CASSLLSAGELFF. The CDR3 DNA sequence: TGTGCCAGCAGCTTATTGAGCGCCGGGGAGCTGTTTTTT. Looking up the rest from reference TRBV11-2 and TRBJ2-2 gives the full variable domain: EAGVAQSPRYKIIEKRQSVAFWCNPISGHATLYWYQQILGQGPKLLIQFQNNGVVDDSQLPKDRFSAERLKGVDSTLKIQPAKLEDSAVYLCASSLLSAGELFFGEGSRLTVL.

This chain links TRBV12-5 with TRBJ2-7; possibly TRBD2 for D (5 bases). This CDR3 comprises 13 residues. CDR1 and CDR2 from the germline V gene are LGHNT and FRNRAP. V shed 7 bases and J shed 4 bases, with 14 bases lying between them. For the CDR3, the DNA is TGTGCTAGTGCCATAAGCGGTCCGTACGAGCAGTACTTC. It is translated as CASAISGPYEQYF.

The V and J genes are TRBV30 and TRBJ1-2, with TRBD1 matching 10 bases. Unmatched junction bases numbered 2, after V lost 4 bases and J lost 3 bases. The CDR3 contains 13 residues. The germline gives CDR1 GTSNPN, CDR2 SVGIG (reference sequence). Written as DNA, the CDR3 is TGTGCCTGGACCGGGACAGGGGACTATGGCTACACCTTC. This encodes CAWTGTGDYGYTF.

The chain uses TRBV27 and TRBJ2-7; 9 bases are shared with TRBD1. After removal of 5 bases from V and 4 bases from J, the junction contained 3 bases not matched to a gene. This CDR3 region has 13 residues. Germline CDR1 MNHEY, CDR2 SMNVEV (reference sequence). As DNA, the CDR3 is TGTGCCAGCAGTGAGGGACAGGGTTACGAGCAGTACTTC. Its translation is CASSEGQGYEQYF.

The chain joins TRBV6-5 to TRBJ1-1, with 10 bases aligning to TRBD1. CDR1 and CDR2 (germline): MNHEY, SVGAGI. Trimming at V came to 8 bases and at J to 7 bases, leaving 7 bases not matched to a gene. The length of the CDR3 is 13 residues. CDR3 bases: TGTGCCAGCTCCGGGACAGGGGCTGTTGAAGCTTTCTTT. Its translation: CASSGTGAVEAFF.

CDR3 coding DNA: TGTGCCAGCAGCCCGAGGGGGCGTAGAACTGAAGCTTTCTTT. Protein product: CASSPRGRRTEAFF. The gene calls are TRBV6-5 and TRBJ1-1; 7 bases are a match to TRBD1. CDR3 length: 14 amino acids. Germline V gene data show CDR1 as MNHEY and CDR2 as SVGAGI. Germline trimming cut 6 bases from V and 5 bases from J; bases unmatched to any gene: 9.

The V call is TRBV11-2, the J call TRBJ2-1; no definite D call. CDR1 is SGHAT and CDR2 is FQNNGV in the germline V gene. Trimming removed 6 bases from V and 9 bases from J, with 18 bases in between. The CDR3 loop spans 14 amino acids. CDR3: CASSFSRSESEQFF. Written as DNA, the CDR3 is TGTGCCAGCAGTTTCTCTCGCAGTGAAAGTGAGCAGTTCTTC.

This chain links TRBV28 with TRBJ1-6, with a weak D call TRBD1 (5 bases). The CDR3 covers 16 residues. V lost 5 bases and J lost 4, with 15 bases in between. Germline-derived CDR1 and CDR2 are MDHEN and SYDVKM. In DNA form, the CDR3 reads TGTGCCAGCAGTCGCCCCGGGGGGGGATATAATTCACCCCTCCACTTT. Its protein product is CASSRPGGGYNSPLHF.

The chain joins TRBV19 to TRBJ1-2; 9 nucleotides match TRBD1. The germline CDR1 and CDR2 sequences are LNHDA and SQIVND (reference sequence). Trimming removed 8 bases from V and 6 bases from J; junction bases left unmatched: 13. CDR3 length: 15 amino acids. This CDR3 is CASRPPGQGKDGYTF. CDR3 in DNA: TGTGCCAGTCGACCACCGGGACAGGGCAAGGATGGCTACACCTTC.

The chain uses TRBV27 and TRBJ2-5, with 9 positions matching TRBD2. Germline values: CDR1 MNHEY, CDR2 SMNVEV (reference sequence). V gave up 6 bases and J gave up 2 bases; unmatched junction bases: 7. The CDR3 spans 15 residues. CDR3 protein: CASSWTSATQETQYF. CDR3 sequence (DNA): TGTGCCAGCAGCTGGACTAGCGCGACTCAAGAGACCCAGTACTTC.

The chain has TRBV3-1 (or the pseudogene TRBV3-2) and TRBJ2-1; weak D call: TRBD2 (6 bases). Germline CDR1 LGHDT, CDR2 YNNKEL (reference sequence). The CDR3 runs to 13 residues. V was cut by 4 bases and J by 7 bases, with 11 bases left in between. DNA for the CDR3: TGTGCCAGCAGCCGGAGGGCGGGGAATGAGCAGTTCTTC. As protein: CASSRRAGNEQFF.

In the case of this clone: Other DNA sequences of this sample code for an identical CDR3. The chain recombines TRBV5-1 with TRBJ1-1; D may be TRBD1 (5 bases). V lost 1 base and J 2 bases, leaving 6 bases between the germline ends. Germline V CDR1 and CDR2: SGHRS, YFSETQ. The CDR3 extends over 13 amino acids. In nucleotides, the CDR3 is TGCGCCAGCAGCTTGCAGGGTAACACTGAAGCTTTCTTT. It specifies CASSLQGNTEAFF.

The rearrangement joins TRBV30 to TRBJ2-7; 7 positions match TRBD2. This CDR3 has 13 residues. V trimming: 7 bases; J trimming: 1 base; junction bases outside the gene matches: 7. The germline CDR1 and CDR2 sequences are GTSNPN and SVGIG (reference sequence). This CDR3 reads CASSGGKSYEQYF. Written as DNA, the CDR3 is TGTGCCTCCTCCGGGGGGAAATCCTACGAGCAGTACTTC.

The CDR3 nucleotides read TGTGCCATCAGTGAACTGGCGGCAGGGACTAATGAAAAACTGTTTTTT. This encodes CAISELAAGTNEKLFF. The chain couples TRBV10-3 to TRBJ1-4, with D possibly matching TRBD1 (5 bases). The CDR3 covers 16 residues. CDR1 is ENHRY, CDR2 SYGVKD, per germline. Trimming took 3 bases from V and 2 from J, leaving 13 bases between them.

V usage is TRBV5-4 and J usage is TRBJ2-1; 10 nucleotides align to TRBD2. In germline, CDR1 is SGHNT, CDR2 YYREEE (reference sequence). This CDR3 is built from 15 residues. V dropped 0 bases and J dropped 9; count of bases not matched to a gene: 6. Here the CDR3 reads CASSLASGRGGEQFF. The CDR3 DNA reads as TGTGCCAGCAGCTTGGCTAGCGGGAGAGGGGGTGAGCAGTTCTTC. The entire variable domain, with the rest obtained from reference TRBV5-4 and TRBJ2-1, is as follows: ETGVTQSPTHLIKTRGQQVTLRCSSQSGHNTVSWYQQALGQGPQFIFQYYREEENGRGNFPPRFSGLQFPNYSSELNVNALELDDSALYLCASSLASGRGGEQFFGPGTRLTVL.

The rearrangement uses TRBV10-2 and TRBJ1-2; no clear D gene. Trimming pared 5 bases from V and 6 bases from J, leaving 10 bases between. The CDR3 has 12 amino acids. From germline, CDR1 is WSHSY and CDR2 SAAADI. The CDR3 reads CASSPREDGYTF. The CDR3, as DNA: TGCGCCAGCAGTCCCCGGGAGGATGGCTACACCTTC.

The chain employs TRBV7-9 and TRBJ2-7, with 8 positions matching TRBD1. The CDR3 loop spans 15 amino acids. Germline assignment: CDR1 SEHNR and CDR2 FQNEAQ (reference sequence). V shed 5 bases and J 3 bases; nucleotides not matched to a gene: 9. CDR3 coding DNA: TGTGCCAGCAGCCCCTCTACAGGGGGTTTCTACGAGCAGTACTTC. It codes for CASSPSTGGFYEQYF.

This chain links TRBV10-3 with TRBJ2-2; D is possibly TRBD2 (6 bases). CDR3 size: 16 residues. CDR1 ENHRY and CDR2 SYGVKD come from the germline V gene. V lost 2 bases, J lost 3 bases, and 13 bases lay in between. The CDR3 reads CAISEAGRSYTGELFF. CDR3 DNA: TGTGCCATCAGTGAGGCAGGGAGGTCGTACACCGGGGAGCTGTTTTTT.

CDR3 nucleotide sequence: TGTGCCACCCAGTCTCCTCGGGACACCGGGGAGCTGTTTTTT. Encoded protein: CATQSPRDTGELFF. The chain carries TRBV24-1 and TRBJ2-2; D unresolved. CDR1 and CDR2 (germline): KGHDR, SFDVKD. The CDR3 sequence is 14 residues long. V lost 9 bases and J lost 3, with 13 bases in between.

This clone was counted a few times. V is TRBV7-8 and J is TRBJ2-7; 7 positions match TRBD2. The CDR3 loop spans 13 amino acids. CDR1 is SGHVS, CDR2 FQNEAQ, per germline. The J segment lost 2 bases and the V segment lost 3 bases, leaving 1 base of the junction unmatched. For the CDR3, the DNA is TGTGCCAGCAGCTTGACTAGCACCTACGAGCAGTACTTC. Its protein product is CASSLTSTYEQYF.

The V and J genes are TRBV29-1 and TRBJ1-1; 8 bases agree with TRBD1. Germline V gene lookup returns CDR1 SQVTM and CDR2 ANQGSEA. CDR3 length: 14 residues. V shed 7 bases, J shed 2 bases, and the junction held 9 bases outside the gene matches. The CDR3 DNA reads as TGCAGCGGAGGACAGGGTGGGAAAAACACTGAAGCTTTCTTT. Amino acid sequence: CSGGQGGKNTEAFF.

V is TRBV27 and J is TRBJ2-7, with D uncertain. Germline V gene lookup returns CDR1 MNHEY and CDR2 SMNVEV (reference sequence). The V and J ends lost 6 bases and 2 bases respectively, with 11 bases between them. The CDR3 loop spans 13 amino acids. The CDR3 sequence is CASRTSDTYEQYF. DNA for the CDR3: TGTGCCAGCAGAACCAGTGACACCTACGAGCAGTACTTC.

The V and J genes are TRBV7-9 and TRBJ1-1; D is undetermined. The V gene lost 5 bases and the J gene lost 1 base, with 14 bases spanning the gap. CDR3 length equals 15 residues. Germline V lookup: CDR1 SEHNR, CDR2 FQNEAQ (reference sequence). The CDR3: CASSRLPAANTEAFF. CDR3 coding DNA: TGTGCCAGCAGCCGCCTTCCGGCGGCGAACACTGAAGCTTTCTTT. The variable domain in full, completed from reference TRBV7-9 and TRBJ1-1, reads DTGVSQNPRHKITKRGQNVTFRCDPISEHNRLYWYRQTLGQGPEFLTYFQNEAQLEKSRLLSDRFSAERPKGSFSTLEIQRTEQGDSAMYLCASSRLPAANTEAFFGQGTRLTVV.

The chain has TRBV9 and TRBJ1-1; TRBD1 agrees at 7 bases. The CDR3 has 15 residues. CDR1 is SGDLS and CDR2 is YYNGEE in the germline V gene. The V gene end was trimmed by 2 bases and the J gene end by 0 bases; junction bases not matched to a gene: 4. CDR3 sequence: CASSVDRDMNTEAFF. DNA for the CDR3: TGTGCCAGCAGCGTCGACAGGGACATGAACACTGAAGCTTTCTTT.

This clone was observed a handful of times. The chain uses TRBV7-9 and TRBJ2-1; D not resolved. This CDR3 has 15 residues. CDR1 and CDR2 from the germline V gene are SEHNR and FQNEAQ (reference sequence). Deletions cut 5 bases from V and 4 bases from J, with 15 bases between. This chain's CDR3 is CASSPQRIGYNEQFF. CDR3 nucleotide sequence: TGTGCCAGCAGCCCCCAGAGGATAGGTTACAATGAGCAGTTCTTC.